The TCR beta chain under discussion was sequenced for a study of T cells in Graves' hyperthyroidism and ophthalmopathy. This clonotype has just a few counts. Template material for amplifying TCR beta CDR3 regions consisted of RNA transcripts. HTBI primers were used for first-round RT-PCR of the TCR CDR3. TCRdb itself ran the multiplex PCR reads through MiXCR, one entry per CDR3 protein. The table includes around 400,000 distinct CDR3 sequences, around 13% detected once. V was shortened by 6 bases and J by 0 bases, with 8 bases between the two germline ends. The CDR3 has 14 residues. Looked up from germline, CDR1 is LNHDA and CDR2 is SQIVND (reference sequence).

The sample comprised blood. The source is a woman between 18 and 29 years old with Graves' hyperthyroidism. The genes are TRBV19 and TRBJ2-2; D is ambiguous. In DNA form, the CDR3 reads TGTGCCAGTAGAGGAAGGGCGAACACCGGGGAGCTGTTTTTT. It is translated as CASRGRANTGELFF.